The 4 T cell receptor beta chains below all came from one sample that was sequenced in a study of blood T cell repertoires in COVID-19. The data were produced by immunoSEQ multiplex PCR, yet TCRdb's version contains in-frame clones alone and is incomplete. The sample shows roughly 100,000 clones, around 84% of them seen only once. Sequenced: peripheral blood. The receptors stem from a man aged 70 or older with active or convalescent COVID-19.

The V call is TRBV28, the J call TRBJ1-4; TRBD1 matches at 8 bases. Germline assignment: CDR1 MDHEN and CDR2 SYDVKM. V shed 6 bases, J shed 4 bases, and the junction held 7 bases outside the gene matches. This CDR3 has 15 residues. CDR3 nucleotide sequence: TGTGCCAGCAGCCTATCAGGGGGCGTTAATGAAAAACTGTTTTTT. This encodes CASSLSGGVNEKLFF.

This clone was seen a few times. The chain has TRBV28 and TRBJ2-1, with 9 bases matching TRBD2. V dropped 5 bases and J dropped 4; count of bases not matched to a gene: 12. This CDR3 spans 17 amino acids. Germline V gene sequence: CDR1 MDHEN, CDR2 SYDVKM. DNA of the CDR3: TGTGCCAGCAGTCAAGGACTGAGCAGCGGGGGGTACAATGAGCAGTTCTTC. It yields the protein CASSQGLSSGGYNEQFF.

This clone has only one observation. The chain employs TRBV6-6 and TRBJ1-4; 8 bases are a match to TRBD1. From germline, CDR1 is MNHNY and CDR2 SVGAGI (reference sequence). The CDR3 extends over 15 amino acids. The ends lost 5 bases at V and 4 bases at J; junction bases unmatched: 6. The CDR3: CASSGRDRLNEKLFF. The CDR3 DNA is TGTGCCAGCAGTGGGAGGGACAGGCTTAATGAAAAACTGTTTTTT.

V is TRBV7-2 and J is TRBJ2-1, with D uncertain. The CDR3 has 15 amino acids. Germline CDR1 and CDR2: SGHTA and FQGNSA. V was clipped by 5 bases and J by 3 bases, with 14 bases between them. The CDR3, as DNA: TGTGCCAGCAGCCAATCTAATGGAGTCTACAATGAGCAGTTCTTC. This sequence encodes CASSQSNGVYNEQFF.